Below are 18 T cell receptor beta chains sequenced from a single sample in a study of beta chain features in type 1 diabetes. Study-level results: Moderate but significant shortening of TCRB CDR3s was recorded in all four CD4+ subsets from Type 1 diabetes patients.

For these TCRs, the target antigens are not known. Reverse transcribing all isolated RNA meant expressed TCRB transcripts were sequenced. Sequencing was performed with immunoSEQ multiplex PCR; in TCRdb, only in-frame clones are kept and a portion is missing. The sample consists of hundreds of thousands of clones, around 15% of them appearing once. Sequencing was carried out using naive CD4+ T cells from blood. The receptors stem from a man aged 18 to 30 with type 1 diabetes.

The sample holds a few counts of this clone. V is TRBV28 and J is TRBJ2-7, with D perhaps assigned TRBD1 or TRBD2 (5 bases each). CDR3 length: 15 residues. Looked up from germline, CDR1 is MDHEN and CDR2 is SYDVKM. V lost 8 bases, J lost 0 bases, and 17 bases lay in between. The CDR3 DNA follows: TGTGCCAGCCCCCCCTCTGGGGGAAGCTCCTACGAGCAGTACTTC. This translates into CASPPSGGSSYEQYF. The entire variable domain, with the rest obtained from reference TRBV28 and TRBJ2-7, is as follows: DVKVTQSSRYLVKRTGEKVFLECVQDMDHENMFWYRQDPGLGLRLIYFSYDVKMKEKGDIPEGYSVSREKKERFSLILESASTNQTSMYLCASPPSGGSSYEQYFGPGTRLTVT.

The table lists this clone with a few counts. An end of the junction does not agree with germline; a read error may underlie this. The CDR3 region is CASSPSSGAGETQYF. The CDR3 nucleotides are TGTGCTAGCAGCCCCAGTTCGGGGGCCGGAGAGACCCAGTACTTC. The chain uses TRBV7-7 and TRBJ2-5, with D perhaps matching TRBD1 or TRBD2 (6 bases each). The CDR3 covers 15 residues. Germline loops: CDR1 SSHAT, CDR2 FNYEAQ (reference sequence).

In this sample, this clone turned up a few times. The chain is built from TRBV6-5 and TRBJ2-5; no reliable D call. Per the germline V gene, CDR1 is MNHEY and CDR2 is SVGAGI. V lost 5 bases and J 2 bases, leaving 9 bases between the germline ends. This CDR3 spans 13 amino acids. In DNA form, the CDR3 reads TGTGCCAGCAGTCCACGGTTACAAGAGACCCAGTACTTC. As protein: CASSPRLQETQYF.

This chain links TRBV5-1 with TRBJ1-1, with D tentatively TRBD1 (5 bases). The ends were cut back, 4 bases at V and 1 base at J, with 11 bases in the middle. The CDR3 runs 14 residues. The germline CDR1 and CDR2 sequences are SGHRS and YFSETQ. This CDR3 is CASSEQDQNTEAFF. CDR3 DNA sequence: TGCGCCAGCAGCGAACAGGATCAGAACACTGAAGCTTTCTTT.

This clone has just a few counts. The chain has TRBV4-2 and TRBJ1-1; the match to TRBD1 covers 9 bases. CDR3 size: 18 residues. The V gene end was trimmed by 0 bases and the J gene end by 7 bases; junction bases not matched to a gene: 15. Germline CDR1 is LGHNA and CDR2 is YNFKEQ. The CDR3 region has the DNA TGTGCCAGCAGCCAAGACGGGTCACAGGGGGCGGTGGGTAATGAAGCTTTCTTT. Protein product: CASSQDGSQGAVGNEAFF.

The V gene is TRBV6-5, the J gene TRBJ2-7, with a weak D call TRBD2 (5 bases). Germline CDR1 MNHEY, CDR2 SVGAGI. The CDR3 consists of 13 residues. V lost 11 bases to trimming and J lost 3 bases, with 17 bases between them. In nucleotides, the CDR3 is TGTGCCCGTTACCGGGGTCGATACTACGAGCAGTACTTC. Translation gives CARYRGRYYEQYF.

This clone was seen a handful of times. The V and J genes are TRBV6-1 and TRBJ2-7; D is unresolved. CDR1 and CDR2 from the germline V gene are MNHNS and SASEGT. The germline V and J ends were trimmed by 6 bases and 2 bases, with 5 bases remaining between them. This CDR3 comprises 11 residues. The CDR3 DNA is TGTGCCAGCAGGTATGCCTACGAGCAGTACTTC. Its translation: CASRYAYEQYF.

V gene TRBV28 combines with J gene TRBJ1-1; TRBD1 might be the D (6 bases). CDR1 is MDHEN, CDR2 SYDVKM, per germline. Trimming removed 2 bases from V and 6 bases from J, with 13 bases in between. This CDR3 contains 14 residues. The CDR3 region is CASSLALQGSEAFF. DNA for the CDR3: TGTGCCAGCAGTTTAGCCCTACAGGGTTCTGAAGCTTTCTTT.

The table lists this clone with a few counts. The chain couples TRBV6-5 to TRBJ1-2; D possibly corresponds to TRBD1 (5 bases). CDR1 and CDR2 (germline): MNHEY, SVGAGI. Trimming removed 0 bases at V and 4 bases at J, with 15 bases between. The CDR3 is 16 amino acids. CDR3 in DNA: TGTGCCAGCAGTTACTCGAATCAGGGATCAGCCTATGGCTACACCTTC. Translation gives CASSYSNQGSAYGYTF.

This clone occurred a few times. The chain joins TRBV28 to TRBJ2-5; 8 nucleotides agree with TRBD2. CDR1 is MDHEN, CDR2 SYDVKM, per germline. Unmatched junction bases numbered 13, after V lost 6 bases and J lost 10 bases. The CDR3 runs 14 residues. The CDR3 sequence: CASSQAGAGGSQYF. The CDR3 DNA reads as TGTGCCAGCAGCCAAGCGGGGGCCGGTGGAAGCCAGTACTTC.

The V call is TRBV23-1, the J call TRBJ2-7; D is uncertain. TRBV23-1 carries the ORF label, with uncertain function. Trimming cost V 10 bases and J 0 bases, with 13 bases left between them. The CDR3 sequence is 13 residues long. CDR3 bases: TGCGCCAACAGCAGGCCGAGCTCCTACGAGCAGTACTTC. It codes for CANSRPSSYEQYF.

The CDR3 loop reads CASSSGRAFF. CDR3 coding DNA: TGTGCCAGCAGCTCCGGTAGAGCTTTCTTT. The rearrangement uses TRBV7-2 and TRBJ1-1; D is unresolved. V lost 4 bases and J lost 10, with 7 bases in between. Per germline, CDR1 SGHTA and CDR2 FQGNSA. The CDR3 covers 10 residues.

The chain combines TRBV5-1 with TRBJ2-7, with D perhaps TRBD1 (6 bases). This CDR3 has 14 amino acids. V gave up 4 bases and J gave up 1 base, with 12 bases separating them. Germline V lookup: CDR1 SGHRS, CDR2 YFSETQ. The CDR3 spells CASSPEQGSYEQYF. The CDR3 DNA reads TGCGCCAGCAGCCCTGAACAGGGATCCTACGAGCAGTACTTC. Based on the CDR3 plus reference TRBV5-1 and TRBJ2-7, the full variable domain is KAGVTQTPRYLIKTRGQQVTLSCSPISGHRSVSWYQQTPGQGLQFLFEYFSETQRNKGNFPGRFSGRQFSNSRSEMNVSTLELGDSALYLCASSPEQGSYEQYFGPGTRLTVT.

The chain has TRBV7-2 and TRBJ2-3, with 11 bases aligning to TRBD2. This CDR3 is 15 amino acids long. Germline CDR1 reads SGHTA; CDR2 reads FQGNSA. With V trimmed by 4 bases and J by 7 bases, 7 bases remained unmatched. The CDR3 bases are TGTGCCAGCAGCTCACTAGCGGGGGTAGTGAATACGCAGTATTTT. Protein sequence: CASSSLAGVVNTQYF.

This clone was detected only a few times. V and J are TRBV7-9 and TRBJ1-2, with 8 positions matching TRBD1. The CDR3 spans 16 residues. Germline V gene lookup returns CDR1 SEHNR and CDR2 FQNEAQ (reference sequence). Trimming cost V 1 base and J 4 bases; bases outside gene matches: 8. CDR3 DNA sequence: TGTGCCAGCAGCTTAGACGGACAGGGAAAATTCTATGGCTACACCTTC. It encodes CASSLDGQGKFYGYTF.

The genes are TRBV13 and TRBJ2-6; D not certain. The CDR3 contains 15 residues. The ends were cut back, 3 bases at V and 1 base at J, with 7 bases in the middle. Germline loops: CDR1 PRHDT, CDR2 FYEKMQ (reference sequence). CDR3 loop: CASSLGKSGANVLTF. The CDR3 DNA reads TGTGCCAGCAGCTTGGGGAAGTCTGGGGCCAACGTCCTGACTTTC.

This clone was counted between two and nine times. This sequence joins TRBV5-4 and TRBJ1-1; no clear D gene. The CDR3 loop spans 15 amino acids. Germline V lookup: CDR1 SGHNT, CDR2 YYREEE (reference sequence). The V end lost 2 bases, the J end lost 4 bases, and 15 bases lay between the germline ends. DNA of the CDR3: TGTGCCAGCAGCTTAGACTTCCATGAGGTCACTGAAGCTTTCTTT. Encoded protein: CASSLDFHEVTEAFF.

J is TRBJ2-3 and V is TRBV25-1; D might be TRBD2 (6 bases). The V and J ends lost 4 bases and 2 bases respectively, with 7 bases between them. Germline V gene lookup returns CDR1 MGHDK and CDR2 SYGVNS. The CDR3 has 13 amino acids. The CDR3 DNA reads TGTGCCAGCAGTGGGGGGGACACAGATACGCAGTATTTT. It encodes CASSGGDTDTQYF. Based on the CDR3 plus reference TRBV25-1 and TRBJ2-3, the full variable domain is EADIYQTPRYLVIGTGKKITLECSQTMGHDKMYWYQQDPGMELHLIHYSYGVNSTEKGDLSSESTVSRIRTEHFPLTLESARPSHTSQYLCASSGGDTDTQYFGPGTRLTVL.